Described below is a single T cell receptor (beta chain) sequence and its context. Its target antigen remains unknown. No much larger clone is present one base from it, and per-base qualities are unavailable. This entry belongs to a study of T cells in Graves' hyperthyroidism and ophthalmopathy (dated by TCRdb to about 2019). About the study as a whole: Peripheral blood was collected at initial diagnosis, before any treatment. In about six Graves' hyperthyroidism patients, the study also compared T-cell repertoires from thyroid tissue with T-cell repertoires from blood. Prospective prediction of ophthalmopathy was tested in an independent validation cohort consisting of 18 hyperthyroidism patients and more than 15 patients who later progressed to ophthalmopathy. To identify distinguishing TCR V-J signatures, a discovery cohort of about a hundred patients was used, comprising 40 to 45 with Graves' ophthalmopathy and under 60 with stable Graves' hyperthyroidism. The 80 to 100 discovery patients were randomly divided into training and test sets at a 7:3 ratio. The paper reports TCR Vbeta CDR3 sequencing of fewer than 150 peripheral blood samples: under 45 ophthalmopathy, under 80 hyperthyroidism and 17 progressor patients. After sampling, hyperthyroidism patients received methimazole starting at 30 mg daily, and ophthalmopathy patients received high-dose intravenous methylprednisolone.

Broader findings and caveats from the paper: A 13 V-J signature model separated ophthalmopathy from stable hyperthyroidism, with approximately 86% sensitivity and 81.08% specificity in cross-validation and 80%/75% in testing. Blood samples also contained most of the expanded thyroid clonotypes (frequency above 0.001), which suggests that blood repertoires may reflect thyroid immune responses. No statistical method was used to fix the sample size in advance, and group allocation was not hidden from the investigators. In validation, the model predicted progression to ophthalmopathy with approximately 71% sensitivity and around 72% specificity, a median of about 6 months before onset.

Spanning cysteine to phenylalanine, the CDR3 consists of 14 amino acids. Of all the DNA, just the CDR3 is kept, 42 bases in frame from base 1. Here V drops 6 bases and J drops 5 bases, and the junction holds 4 bases not matched to any gene. CDR1 and CDR2 are read off the germline V gene (reference sequence) as DFQATT and SNEGSKA. Amplification of TCR beta CDR3 regions was carried out from RNA transcripts. For the first round of RT-PCR on the TCR CDR3, the HTBI primer set was used together with the Qiagen OneStep RT-PCR kit. The libraries were constructed in a second round of multiplex PCR and then size-selected and purified. Paired-end sequencing of the libraries was performed with 100 bp reads on an Illumina HiSeq2000. Processing in the source paper ran as follows. SOAPnuke was used to process the raw data, throwing out any read that contained adapters or uncalled bases, had a mean Phred below 15, or lacked an exact constant-primer or identifier match. COPE v1.2.5 was used to merge the high-quality paired reads, and each unique nucleotide sequence was defined as a clonotype. Clonotypes were aligned to IMGT TRBV, TRBD and TRBJ reference segments using MiTCR v1.1. Only V-J combinations with frequency above 0.0001, covering roughly 99% of repertoires, were analysed. The TCS score was defined as F50 (clonal expansion) divided by E x V (chaos), with BLOSUM62-based TCRdist calculated between CDR3 peptides within each V-J. Welch's t-statistics and random forest reduced just over 500 V-J features to 13, which were used in a naive Bayes classifier (R e1071). TCRdb's own reprocessing of the public reads used fastp at Q25 and MiXCR and kept productive beta chains. Every CDR3 protein is listed once, alongside the most common genes and DNA of its rows. What appears here as the V and J calls and clone size reflects TCRdb's work, not the paper's. A total of 130,000 to 150,000 distinct CDR3 sequences appear in this sample, around 20% of them only once. Jointly, the top ten make up 60% to 70% of the sample.

Hyperthyroidism patients were newly diagnosed, with disease duration under 2 months, and aged 18 to 65 years. Patients with uncontrolled infections, other autoimmune diseases, pregnancy or lactation were excluded. Diagnoses were based on clinical symptoms, serum thyroxine and TRAb, thyroid ultrasound and orbital computed tomography. For progressor patients, blood was drawn at the first diagnosis of hyperthyroidism, before any ophthalmopathy symptoms had appeared. PBMCs were isolated from about 10 ml of fresh peripheral blood by Ficoll-Paque density gradient centrifugation. Progressor patients were initially diagnosed with Graves' hyperthyroidism and developed ophthalmopathy during follow-up. Trizol reagent was used to extract total RNA, and RNA quality was then checked on an Agilent 2100 Bioanalyzer.

This chain joins TRBV20-1 to TRBJ2-3, with 14 junctional bases fitting TRBD2. This receptor was taken from a woman aged 45 to 65 with Graves' hyperthyroidism that later progressed to Graves' ophthalmopathy. Sample: blood. DNA sequence: TGCAGTGCGGGACTAGCGGGAGTGGAAGATACGCAGTATTTT. This is translated as CSAGLAGVEDTQYF.